The 3 T cell receptor beta chains below all came from one sample that was sequenced in a study of OX40 agonist ivuxolimab in advanced cancers. Libraries were built with the immunoSEQ multiplex PCR assay. TCRdb stores this immuneACCESS table with in-frame sequences only. Part of the clones is absent; in the studies checked, under half of the shortfall reflects unresolved V genes, and no reason is known for the rest. The sample data list 120,000 or so clones, and roughly 87% of these were observed just once. The top ten hold 0.27% of the sample. The specimen was CD4+ or CD8+ T cells sorted from blood, collected in a trial of the OX40 agonist ivuxolimab. These TCRs come from an adult with an advanced solid tumor such as melanoma, head and neck, liver or kidney cancer.

The rearrangement joins TRBV6-6 to TRBJ1-1; 7 nucleotides align to TRBD1. The CDR3 is 15 amino acids. After removal of 6 bases from V and 3 bases from J, the junction contained 10 bases not matched to a gene. Germline V gene data show CDR1 as MNHNY and CDR2 as SVGAGI (reference sequence). CDR3: CASRAGQAFYTEAFF. In nucleotides, the CDR3 is TGTGCCAGCAGGGCCGGACAGGCCTTTTACACTGAAGCTTTCTTT.

This sequence joins TRBV19 and TRBJ1-1, with 8 bases identical to TRBD1. The trim removed 5 bases at V and 7 bases at J, leaving 9 bases unmatched. CDR3 length equals 14 residues. The V gene's germline CDR1 is LNHDA and CDR2 SQIVND (reference sequence). The CDR3 reads CASSPGAGTGEAFF. The CDR3 coding sequence is TGTGCCAGTAGTCCGGGCGCCGGGACAGGTGAAGCTTTCTTT.

V usage is TRBV4-2 and J usage is TRBJ1-1; D may be TRBD1 (6 bases). Germline V lookup: CDR1 LGHNA, CDR2 YNFKEQ. The CDR3 has 14 residues. Trimming shortened V by 3 bases and J by 3 bases, and 11 bases separated the two germline ends. CDR3 protein: CASSQGGRDTEAFF. In nucleotides, the CDR3 is TGTGCCAGCAGCCAGGGGGGGCGCGACACTGAAGCTTTCTTT.